The rows below give T cell receptor beta chains drawn from one sample of a study of vaccination effects on CD4 cells after COVID-19. The protocol was immunoSEQ multiplex PCR, while the TCRdb copy is restricted to in-frame clones and leaves out a portion. Of about 40,000 clones listed, 55% to 80% are singletons. No cognate antigen is known for these TCRs. The sample in question was CD4+ T cells from PBMCs cultured without peptide, obtained after COVID-19 vaccination. These receptors all stem from a human donor who received a COVID-19 vaccine. The CDR3 runs from the conserved cysteine through the conserved F or W. A D gene is named only where the DNA matches it firmly. Size is stated for part of the rows, as once, few or many counts, or as a class when the clone is expanded.

j_gene,abundance,v_gene,d_gene,CDR3nt,CDR3aa
TRBJ2-7,NA,TRBV3-1/TRBV3-2,TRBD2,TGTGCCAGCAGCTTAGCGGGGAGCTCCTACGAGCAGTACTTC,CASSLAGSSYEQYF
TRBJ2-7,few,TRBV7-2,TRBD2,TGTGCCAGCAGCTCTAGCGGCTACGAGCAGTACTTC,CASSSSGYEQYF
TRBJ2-3,once,TRBV5-1,NA,TGCGCCAGCAGCTTGGGACAGGAAAGTGATACGCAGTATTTT,CASSLGQESDTQYF
TRBJ1-2,NA,TRBV12-3/TRBV12-4,TRBD1,TGTGCCAGCAGTTTACAGGGGGCCGGTGGCTACACCTTC,CASSLQGAGGYTF
TRBJ2-1,NA,TRBV24-1,TRBD2,TGTGCCACCAGTGCAAGCGGGAGTTTGGATGAGCAGTTCTTC,CATSASGSLDEQFF
TRBJ2-3,few,TRBV6-5,NA,TGTGCCAGCAGTTACGGGATGGCAGATACGCAGTATTTT,CASSYGMADTQYF
TRBJ2-3,NA,TRBV13,TRBD2,TGTGCCAGCAGCTCGGGGGGAAGGAGCACAGATACGCAGTATTTT,CASSSGGRSTDTQYF
TRBJ2-2,NA,TRBV3-1/TRBV3-2,TRBD2,TGTGCCAGCAGCCTAACTAGCGCCGGGGAGCTGTTTTTT,CASSLTSAGELFF
TRBJ2-3,NA,TRBV6-1,NA,TGTGCCAGCAGTGAACAACCCGGGGTCCTCACAGATACGCAGTATTTT,CASSEQPGVLTDTQYF
TRBJ1-2,NA,TRBV27,NA,TGTGCCAGCAGTCAGACGACAGGAAACTATGGCTACACCTTC,CASSQTTGNYGYTF
TRBJ2-7,few,TRBV5-4,TRBD2,TGTGCCAGCAGCTTCACTAGCGGGAGGTCGTACGAGCAGTACTTC,CASSFTSGRSYEQYF
TRBJ2-3,NA,TRBV9,TRBD2,TGTGCCAGCAGCGTAGTCGGACTAGCGGGAGGTGATACGCAGTATTTT,CASSVVGLAGGDTQYF
TRBJ1-4,once,TRBV6-5,TRBD1,TGTGCCAGCGGCGACAGGGGTTATGAAAAACTGTTTTTT,CASGDRGYEKLFF
TRBJ2-7,few,TRBV14,NA,TGTGCCAGCAGCCAAGACGGGGGACAGTCCTACGAGCAGTACTTC,CASSQDGGQSYEQYF
TRBJ2-1,NA,TRBV11-2,TRBD2,TGTGCCAGCAGAAGCCTCGGGGGGAGCTCCTACAATGAGCAGTTCTTC,CASRSLGGSSYNEQFF
TRBJ2-1,NA,TRBV4-1,NA,TGCGCCAGCAGCCAATCCGGTTACAATGAGCAGTTCTTC,CASSQSGYNEQFF
TRBJ1-5,few,TRBV19,NA,TGTGCCAGTAGTATGGGGGGGAAACAATCAAGGCCCCAGCATTTT,CASSMGGKQSRPQHF
TRBJ1-2,NA,TRBV3-1/TRBV3-2,NA,TGTGCCAGCAGCCAACCATGGGGGCGAGGCTATGGCTACACCTTC,CASSQPWGRGYGYTF
TRBJ1-4,few,TRBV11-2,TRBD1,TGTGCCAGCAGCACCCGGACAGGACTGAATGAAAAACTGTTTTTT,CASSTRTGLNEKLFF
TRBJ2-2,NA,TRBV29-1,NA,TGCAGCGTTGAAGTAGACCGTCCCGGGGAGCTGTTTTTT,CSVEVDRPGELFF
TRBJ1-2,NA,TRBV5-4,TRBD1,TGTGCCAGCAGCTTGGGGGGACGCAACAGGGGGCCTGGCTACACCTTC,CASSLGGRNRGPGYTF
TRBJ2-2,few,TRBV5-1,TRBD2,TGCGCCAGTTATAGCGGGAGGGCCGCCGGCGGGGAGCTGTTTTTT,CASYSGRAAGGELFF
TRBJ2-7,NA,TRBV21-1,NA,TGTGCCAGCAGCAAAGTGAAGGGGCGCCTCTACGAGCAGTACTTC,CASSKVKGRLYEQYF
TRBJ2-1,NA,TRBV5-1,NA,TGCGCCAGCTCCGGAATCTCAGTCTACAATGAGCAGTTCTTC,CASSGISVYNEQFF
TRBJ1-3,NA,TRBV9,NA,TGTGCCAGCAGCGTAGACGAGGGAAACACCATATATTTT,CASSVDEGNTIYF
TRBJ2-1,NA,TRBV3-1/TRBV3-2,TRBD2,TGTGCCAGCAGCCAACGCGGGAGGGCCTCCTACAATGAGCAGTTCTTC,CASSQRGRASYNEQFF
TRBJ2-1,NA,TRBV11-1,TRBD2,TGTGCCAGCAGCTTAGGACTAGCGGGAGGACAGGCGCAGTTCTTC,CASSLGLAGGQAQFF
TRBJ2-7,NA,TRBV19,NA,TGTGCCAGTACCCCGGCTTATTCCTACGAGCAGTACTTC,CASTPAYSYEQYF
TRBJ2-2,NA,TRBV13,NA,TGTGCCAGCAGCGCAAATTTCGGGGAGCTGTTTTTT,CASSANFGELFF
TRBJ2-1,once,TRBV27,TRBD1,TGTGCCAGCAGTTCTGCCTACCTCCGGGACAGAAGCTACAATGAGCAGTTCTTC,CASSSAYLRDRSYNEQFF
TRBJ1-2,NA,TRBV19,TRBD1,TGTGCCAGTACCCGAGGGGGCGCGGGGGGTGGCTACACCTTC,CASTRGGAGGGYTF
TRBJ1-5,NA,TRBV7-8,TRBD1,TGTGCCAGCAGCCGGGTTCGGGGGACAGCCGATCAGCCCCAGCATTTT,CASSRVRGTADQPQHF
TRBJ2-3,few,TRBV5-1,NA,TGCGCCAGCAGGGAAAGCACAGATACGCAGTATTTT,CASRESTDTQYF
TRBJ1-2,NA,TRBV29-1,NA,TGCAGCGTTGAAAGAAATGGCTACACCTTC,CSVERNGYTF
TRBJ2-1,NA,TRBV12-5,NA,TGTGCTAGTGGTACCCGCCGAAATGAGCAGTTCTTC,CASGTRRNEQFF
TRBJ2-5,NA,TRBV5-1,TRBD1,TGCGCCAGCAGCTTGGACGGGACAGGGGGGAAGGGCCAGTACTTC,CASSLDGTGGKGQYF
TRBJ2-1,NA,TRBV18,TRBD2,TGTGCCAGCTCACCACAGAGCGGGGATAATGAGCAGTTCTTC,CASSPQSGDNEQFF
TRBJ2-3,NA,TRBV27,TRBD1,TGTGCCAGCAGCCCCTTGACCCCAGGCAGGGGGCGTAGGGATACGCAGTATTTT,CASSPLTPGRGRRDTQYF
TRBJ1-4,NA,TRBV4-1,NA,TGCGCCAGCAGCCCCTTAGGTTTGGAGCAGGGAGGAAGTAGGGAAAAACTGTTTTTT,CASSPLGLEQGGSREKLFF
TRBJ2-6,few,TRBV5-1,NA,TGCGCCAGCAGCTCGCCAACCAGCAAACAATCAACTCTGGGGGCCAACGTCCTGACTTTC,CASSSPTSKQSTLGANVLTF
TRBJ2-2,few,TRBV29-1,TRBD1,TGCAGCGTTGAAGATCCCAGGACAGGGGGTAGCACCGGGGAGCTGTTTTTT,CSVEDPRTGGSTGELFF
TRBJ2-1,NA,TRBV6-5,TRBD2,TGTGCCAGCAGCATGCAGCTAGCGGGGCCCAATGAGCAGTTCTTC,CASSMQLAGPNEQFF
TRBJ1-6,NA,TRBV14,NA,TGTGCCAGCAGCCAAGAGGGGATAAGGCAGGCCCTCCACTTT,CASSQEGIRQALHF
TRBJ2-7,few,TRBV11-2,TRBD2,TGTGCCAGCAGGCCGGGATTAGCGGGGACCTCGCAGTACTTC,CASRPGLAGTSQYF
TRBJ1-1,NA,TRBV6-5,NA,TGTGCCAGCAGTTACGGTGATTCCACTGAAGCTTTCTTT,CASSYGDSTEAFF
TRBJ2-1,NA,TRBV6-5,NA,TGTGCCAGCAGTAAGGGCCCTCGTGAGCAGTTCTTC,CASSKGPREQFF
TRBJ2-5,NA,TRBV2,NA,TGTGCCAGCAGTCAACGGCCCGACGGGGGAGAGGAGACCCAGTACTTC,CASSQRPDGGEETQYF
TRBJ1-5,few,TRBV15,NA,TGTGCCACCAGCCAGGGAATCAATCAGCCCCAGCATTTT,CATSQGINQPQHF